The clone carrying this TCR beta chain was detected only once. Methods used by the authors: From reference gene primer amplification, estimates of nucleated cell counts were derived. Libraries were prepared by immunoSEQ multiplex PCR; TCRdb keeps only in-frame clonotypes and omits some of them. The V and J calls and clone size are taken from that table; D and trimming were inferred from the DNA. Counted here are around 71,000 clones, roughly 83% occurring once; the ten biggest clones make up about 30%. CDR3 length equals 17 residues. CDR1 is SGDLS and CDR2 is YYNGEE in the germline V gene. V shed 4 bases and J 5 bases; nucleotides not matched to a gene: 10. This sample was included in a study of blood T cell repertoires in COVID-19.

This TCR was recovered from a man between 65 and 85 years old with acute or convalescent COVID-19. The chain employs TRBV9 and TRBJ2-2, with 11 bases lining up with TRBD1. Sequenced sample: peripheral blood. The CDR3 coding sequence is TGTGCCAGCAGCCCCCGACTCGGACAGGGGGCGACCGGGGAGCTGTTTTTT. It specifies CASSPRLGQGATGELFF.